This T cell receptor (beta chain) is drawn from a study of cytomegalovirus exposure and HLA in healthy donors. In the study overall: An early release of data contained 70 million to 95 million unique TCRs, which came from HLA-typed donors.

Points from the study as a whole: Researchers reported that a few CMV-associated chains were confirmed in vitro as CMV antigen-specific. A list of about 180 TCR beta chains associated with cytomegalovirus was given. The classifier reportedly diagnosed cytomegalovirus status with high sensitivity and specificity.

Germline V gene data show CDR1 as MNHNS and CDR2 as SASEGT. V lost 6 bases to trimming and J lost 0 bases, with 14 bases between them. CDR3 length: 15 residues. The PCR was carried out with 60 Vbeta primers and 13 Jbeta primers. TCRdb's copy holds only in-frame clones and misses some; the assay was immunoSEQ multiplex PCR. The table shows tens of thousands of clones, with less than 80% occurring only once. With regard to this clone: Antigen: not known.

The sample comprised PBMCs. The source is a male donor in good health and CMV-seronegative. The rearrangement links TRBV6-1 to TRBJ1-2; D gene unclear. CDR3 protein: CASSQNPDPNYGYTF. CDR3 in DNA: TGTGCCAGCAGCCAGAACCCCGATCCTAACTATGGCTACACCTTC.